The entry below describes one TCR beta chain. Its cognate antigen is unknown. This entry is derived from a study of cytomegalovirus exposure and HLA in healthy donors. Study-wide findings and caveats: Whilst most TCR sequences proved rare, a subset of public TCRs occurred across many donors. Reports showed the classifier diagnosing cytomegalovirus status with high specificity and sensitivity.

V lost 3 bases to trimming and J lost 0 bases, with 9 bases between them. Per germline, CDR1 PRHDT and CDR2 FYEKMQ (reference sequence). The CDR3 has 16 amino acids. Sequenced by immunoSEQ multiplex PCR; TCRdb stores in-frame clones only, minus some. The data hold 50,000 to 65,000 clones, with 96% observed a single time. The sample comprised PBMCs. The source of this sequence is a woman younger than 35 in good health and CMV-seronegative. The chain links TRBV13 to TRBJ2-6, with a tentative D call TRBD2 (6 bases). In DNA form, the CDR3 reads TGTGCCAGCAGCTTCGGGCGGGGCTCTGGGGCCAACGTCCTGACTTTC. Translated: CASSFGRGSGANVLTF. Looking up the rest from reference TRBV13 and TRBJ2-6 gives the full variable domain: AAGVIQSPRHLIKEKRETATLKCYPIPRHDTVYWYQQGPGQDPQFLISFYEKMQSDKGSIPDRFSAQQFSDYHSELNMSSLELGDSALYFCASSFGRGSGANVLTFGAGSRLTVL.